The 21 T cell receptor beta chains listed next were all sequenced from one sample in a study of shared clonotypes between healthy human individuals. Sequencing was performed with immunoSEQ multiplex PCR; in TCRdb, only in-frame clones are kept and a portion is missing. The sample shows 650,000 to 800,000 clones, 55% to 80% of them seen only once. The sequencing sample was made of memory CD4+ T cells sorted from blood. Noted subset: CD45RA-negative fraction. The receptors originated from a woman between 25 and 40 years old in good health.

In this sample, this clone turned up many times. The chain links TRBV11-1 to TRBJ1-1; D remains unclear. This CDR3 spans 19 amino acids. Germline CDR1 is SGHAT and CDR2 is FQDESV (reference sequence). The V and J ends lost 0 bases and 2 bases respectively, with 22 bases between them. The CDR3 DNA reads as TGTGCCAGCAGCTTAGCGCTAATTAGGCGGGGTTCCGCCAACACTGAAGCTTTCTTT. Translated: CASSLALIRRGSANTEAFF.

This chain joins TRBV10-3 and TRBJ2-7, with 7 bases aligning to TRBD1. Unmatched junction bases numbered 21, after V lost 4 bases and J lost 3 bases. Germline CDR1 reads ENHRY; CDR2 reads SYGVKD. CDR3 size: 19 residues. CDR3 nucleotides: TGTGCCATCAGTGGAAATGGGGGTAGCACAGGGGTTGCGATCTACGAGCAGTACTTC. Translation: CAISGNGGSTGVAIYEQYF.

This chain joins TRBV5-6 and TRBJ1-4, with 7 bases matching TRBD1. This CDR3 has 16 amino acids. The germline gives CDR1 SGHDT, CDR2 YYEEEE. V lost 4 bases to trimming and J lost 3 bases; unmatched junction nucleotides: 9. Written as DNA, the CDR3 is TGTGCCAGCAGCGTGGGGACAGACCCATCTAATGAAAAACTGTTTTTT. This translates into CASSVGTDPSNEKLFF.

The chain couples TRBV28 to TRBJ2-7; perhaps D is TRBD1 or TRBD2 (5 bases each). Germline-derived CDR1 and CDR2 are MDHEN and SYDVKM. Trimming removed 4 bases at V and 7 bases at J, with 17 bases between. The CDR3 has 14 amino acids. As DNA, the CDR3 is TGTGCCAGCAGTTCGTCCGGGACCCTGAGGGAGCAGTACTTC. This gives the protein CASSSSGTLREQYF.

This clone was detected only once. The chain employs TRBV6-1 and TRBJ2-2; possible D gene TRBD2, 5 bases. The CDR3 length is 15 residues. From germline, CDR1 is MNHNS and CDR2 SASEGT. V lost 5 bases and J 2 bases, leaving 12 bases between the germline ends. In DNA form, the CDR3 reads TGTGCCAGCAGTCATCGGGGTACCAACACCGGGGAGCTGTTTTTT. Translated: CASSHRGTNTGELFF.

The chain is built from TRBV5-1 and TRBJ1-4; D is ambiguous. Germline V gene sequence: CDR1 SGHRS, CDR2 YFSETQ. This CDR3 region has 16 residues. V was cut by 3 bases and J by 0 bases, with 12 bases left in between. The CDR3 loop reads CASSSNPRATNEKLFF. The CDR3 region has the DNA TGCGCCAGCAGCTCCAACCCAAGAGCAACTAATGAAAAACTGTTTTTT.

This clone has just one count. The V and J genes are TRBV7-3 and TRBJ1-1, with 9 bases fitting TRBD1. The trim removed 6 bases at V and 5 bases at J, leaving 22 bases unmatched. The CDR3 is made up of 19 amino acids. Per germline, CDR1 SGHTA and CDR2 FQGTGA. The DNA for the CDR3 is TGTGCCAGCAGTTTGAACCGGTCGGGACAGGGATTAATTATGACTGAAGCTTTCTTT. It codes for CASSLNRSGQGLIMTEAFF. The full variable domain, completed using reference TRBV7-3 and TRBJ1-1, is GAGVSQTPSNKVTEKGKYVELRCDPISGHTALYWYRQSLGQGPEFLIYFQGTGAADDSGLPNDRFFAVRPEGSVSTLKIQRTERGDSAVYLCASSLNRSGQGLIMTEAFFGQGTRLTVV.

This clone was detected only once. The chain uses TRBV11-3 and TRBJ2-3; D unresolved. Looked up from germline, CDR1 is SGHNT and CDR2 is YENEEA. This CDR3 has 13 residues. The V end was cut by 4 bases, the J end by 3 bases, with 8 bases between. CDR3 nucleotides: TGTGCCAGCAGCTCGCCGATGACAGATACGCAGTATTTT. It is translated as CASSSPMTDTQYF.

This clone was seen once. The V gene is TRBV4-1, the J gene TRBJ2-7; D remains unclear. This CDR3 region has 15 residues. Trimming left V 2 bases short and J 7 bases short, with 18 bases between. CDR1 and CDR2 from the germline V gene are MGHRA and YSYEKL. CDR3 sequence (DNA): TGCGCCAGCAGCCAACCTTCTGGGGATACGAAAGAGCAGTACTTC. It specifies CASSQPSGDTKEQYF.

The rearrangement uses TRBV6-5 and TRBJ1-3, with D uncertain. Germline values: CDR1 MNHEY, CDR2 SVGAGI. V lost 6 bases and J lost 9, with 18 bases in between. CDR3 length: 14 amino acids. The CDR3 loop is CASRKDYEITTIYF. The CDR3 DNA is TGTGCCAGCAGGAAGGACTACGAAATAACCACCATATATTTT.

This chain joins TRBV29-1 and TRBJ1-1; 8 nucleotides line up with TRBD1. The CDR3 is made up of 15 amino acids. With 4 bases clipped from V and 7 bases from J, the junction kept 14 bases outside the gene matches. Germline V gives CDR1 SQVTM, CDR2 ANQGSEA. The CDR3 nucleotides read TGCAGCGTTGGCGGGGGGGGGACAGGTGAGTATGAAGCTTTCTTT. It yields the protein CSVGGGGTGEYEAFF. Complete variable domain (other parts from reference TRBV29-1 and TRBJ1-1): SAVISQKPSRDICQRGTSLTIQCQVDSQVTMMFWYRQQPGQSLTLIATANQGSEATYESGFVIDKFPISRPNLTFSTLTVSNMSPEDSSIYLCSVGGGGTGEYEAFFGQGTRLTVV.

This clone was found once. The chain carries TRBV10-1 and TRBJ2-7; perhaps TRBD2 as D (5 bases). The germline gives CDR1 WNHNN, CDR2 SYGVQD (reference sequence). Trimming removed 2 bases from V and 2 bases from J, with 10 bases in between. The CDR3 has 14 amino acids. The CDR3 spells CASSETGSPYEQYF. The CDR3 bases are TGCGCCAGCAGTGAGACGGGGTCTCCCTACGAGCAGTACTTC.

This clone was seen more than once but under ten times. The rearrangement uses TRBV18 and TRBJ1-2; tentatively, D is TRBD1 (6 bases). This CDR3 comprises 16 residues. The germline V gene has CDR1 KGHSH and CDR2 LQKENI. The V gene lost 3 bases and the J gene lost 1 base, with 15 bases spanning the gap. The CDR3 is CASSPAGTRDNYGYTF. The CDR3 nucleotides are TGTGCCAGCTCACCTGCCGGGACAAGAGATAACTATGGCTACACCTTC.

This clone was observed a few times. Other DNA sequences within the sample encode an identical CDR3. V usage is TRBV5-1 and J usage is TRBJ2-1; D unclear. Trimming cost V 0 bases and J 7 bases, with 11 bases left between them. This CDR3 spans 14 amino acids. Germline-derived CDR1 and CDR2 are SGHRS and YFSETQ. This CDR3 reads CASSLVIPGNEQFF. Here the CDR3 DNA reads TGCGCCAGCAGCTTGGTTATTCCCGGTAATGAGCAGTTCTTC.

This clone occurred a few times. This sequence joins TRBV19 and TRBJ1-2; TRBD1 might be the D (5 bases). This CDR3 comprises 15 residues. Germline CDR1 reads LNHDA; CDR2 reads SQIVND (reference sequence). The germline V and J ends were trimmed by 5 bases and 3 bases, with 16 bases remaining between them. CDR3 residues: CASSVDGGEHYGYTF. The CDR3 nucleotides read TGTGCCAGTAGTGTCGACGGAGGGGAACACTATGGCTACACCTTC.

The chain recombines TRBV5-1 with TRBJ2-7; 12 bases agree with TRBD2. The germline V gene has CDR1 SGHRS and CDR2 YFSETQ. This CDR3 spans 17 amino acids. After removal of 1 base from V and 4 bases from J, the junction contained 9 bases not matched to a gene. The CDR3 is CASSLRGLAGGNYEQYF. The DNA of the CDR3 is TGCGCCAGCAGCTTGAGGGGGCTAGCGGGAGGGAATTACGAGCAGTACTTC.

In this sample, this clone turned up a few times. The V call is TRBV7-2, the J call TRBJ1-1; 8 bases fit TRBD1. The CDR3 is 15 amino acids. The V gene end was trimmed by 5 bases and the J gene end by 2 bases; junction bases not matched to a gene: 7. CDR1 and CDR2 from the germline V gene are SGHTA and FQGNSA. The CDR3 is CASSTSGGRNTEAFF. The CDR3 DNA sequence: TGTGCCAGCAGCACATCAGGGGGCAGAAACACTGAAGCTTTCTTT.

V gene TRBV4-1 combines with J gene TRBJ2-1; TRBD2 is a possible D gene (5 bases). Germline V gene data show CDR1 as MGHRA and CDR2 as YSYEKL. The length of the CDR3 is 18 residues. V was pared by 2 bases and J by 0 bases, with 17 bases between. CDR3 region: CASSQLTRTVSSYNEQFF. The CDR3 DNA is TGCGCCAGCAGCCAACTAACCCGGACTGTGAGCTCCTACAATGAGCAGTTCTTC.

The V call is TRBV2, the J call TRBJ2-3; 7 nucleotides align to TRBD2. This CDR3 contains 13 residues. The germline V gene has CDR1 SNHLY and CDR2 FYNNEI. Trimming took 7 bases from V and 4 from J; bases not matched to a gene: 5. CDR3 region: CASKAGVSDTQYF. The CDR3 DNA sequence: TGTGCCAGCAAGGCGGGAGTGTCAGATACGCAGTATTTT.

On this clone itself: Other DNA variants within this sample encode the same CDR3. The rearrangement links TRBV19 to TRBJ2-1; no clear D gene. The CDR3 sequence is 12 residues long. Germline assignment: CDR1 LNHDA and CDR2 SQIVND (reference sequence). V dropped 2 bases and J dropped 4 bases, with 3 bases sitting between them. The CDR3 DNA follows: TGTGCCAGTAGTATACAGTACAATGAGCAGTTCTTC. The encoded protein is CASSIQYNEQFF.

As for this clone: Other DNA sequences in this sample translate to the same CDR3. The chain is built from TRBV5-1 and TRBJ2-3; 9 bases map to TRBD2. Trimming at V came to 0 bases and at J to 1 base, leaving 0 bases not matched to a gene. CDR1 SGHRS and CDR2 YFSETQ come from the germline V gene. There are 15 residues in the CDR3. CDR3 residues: CASSLVAGGTDTQYF. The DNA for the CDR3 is TGCGCCAGCAGCTTGGTAGCGGGAGGCACAGATACGCAGTATTTT.